Described below is a single T cell receptor (beta chain) sequence and its context. Its specific antigen is unknown. The sample holds no much larger clone one base away, and base qualities are not on file. Participants in the prospective study were aged roughly 18 to 95 years, lived in under 30 United States geographic areas, and enrolled through a virtual design. In the prospective study, participants were assigned to cohorts based on the clinical history participants reported in a screening survey and a study questionnaire. Recovered participants in ImmuneRACE Cohort 3 were defined by two consecutive negative NP/OP PCR tests, clearance by a healthcare professional, or resolution of symptoms. Each participant in the prospective study had whole blood, serum and a nasopharyngeal or oropharyngeal swab collected by mobile phlebotomists. Additional blood draws and questionnaires over an approximately two-month period could optionally be provided by prospective study participants. Prospective study blood samples were shipped either frozen or at room temperature before DNA extraction.

These data belong to a study of blood T cell repertoires in COVID-19 (dated by TCRdb to about 2020). Looking at the study overall: Samples covering the acute and convalescent phases of COVID-19 were provided by collaborators in the United States, Italy and Spain. Deeply sampled blood TCRbeta repertoires from subjects exposed to, actively infected with, or recovered from COVID-19 were included in the dataset. Nearly every sample came with metadata listing a de-identified subject ID, COVID-19 status, age in years and sex. The prospective study material was composed of cDNA or gDNA derived from T cells, B-cell-depleted T cells, or PBMCs. Samples came from the ongoing ImmuneRACE study (first 160 participants) plus 1,254 subjects from 6 global collaborators. A freely available public database, intended as a resource for researchers studying the immune response to SARS-CoV-2, is where the repertoires were released. HLA class I and class II types, where available, came from metadata supplied by the sample provider rather than from assay-based typing.

V drops 3 bases and J drops 7 bases, leaving 14 bases in between. From a lookup of the germline V gene, CDR1 and CDR2 are SGDLS and YYNGEE. From cysteine to phenylalanine, the CDR3 is 14 amino acids long. The kept DNA is CDR3 alone, 42 bases in frame from the first base. Overall study results and their limits: Clinical and demographic metadata were provided uncurated, with the amount varying by source and participant.

TCRbeta CDR3 regions were amplified from genomic DNA by means of the immunoSEQ Assay, a bias-controlled multiplex PCR. In the paper's pipeline: Within the assay, amplification of reference gene primers was used to estimate how many nucleated cells each sample contained. To quantify the absolute abundance of each unique TCRbeta CDR3 rearrangement, sequence reads were collapsed and filtered. Productive Simpson clonality was computed per sample as the square root of Simpson's diversity index over productive rearrangements. TCRdb took this table from immuneACCESS and kept in-frame rearrangements with V and J called. Such tables lack part of the clones; where checked against another copy, unresolved V genes explain under half of the gap, and the rest is unexplained. The DNA was the basis for D and trimming; V, J and clone size are from that table. Here the sample has roughly 180,000 clones; 82% occur a single time. Jointly, the top ten make up 11% of the sample.

The receptor was isolated from a middle-aged man who had recovered from COVID-19. The V and J segments used are TRBV9 and TRBJ2-1; possibly the D gene is TRBD1, per 5 matching bases. The specimen sequenced was PBMCs or T cells enriched from blood (not recorded which). The CDR3 region: CASSADQGWNEQFF. The bases read TGTGCCAGCAGCGCTGACCAGGGATGGAATGAGCAGTTCTTC.